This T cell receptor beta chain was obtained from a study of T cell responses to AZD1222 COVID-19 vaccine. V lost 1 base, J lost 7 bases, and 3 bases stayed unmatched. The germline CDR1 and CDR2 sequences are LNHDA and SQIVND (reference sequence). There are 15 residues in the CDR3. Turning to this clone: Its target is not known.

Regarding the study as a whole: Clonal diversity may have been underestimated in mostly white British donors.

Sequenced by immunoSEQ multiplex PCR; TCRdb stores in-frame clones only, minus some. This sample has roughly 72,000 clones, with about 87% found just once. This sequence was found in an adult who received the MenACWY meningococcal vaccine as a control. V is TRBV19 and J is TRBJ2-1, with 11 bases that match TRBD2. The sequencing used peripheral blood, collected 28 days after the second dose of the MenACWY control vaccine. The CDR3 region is CASSIGLAGGNEQFF. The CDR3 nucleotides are TGTGCCAGTAGTATAGGTCTAGCGGGGGGAAATGAGCAGTTCTTC.